Below are 14 T cell receptor beta chains sequenced from a single sample in a study of control samples from healthy donors and cancer patients. Libraries were prepared by immunoSEQ multiplex PCR; TCRdb keeps only in-frame clonotypes and omits some of them. The sample has approximately 100,000 clones, roughly 90% seen once. Sequenced material: blood. The receptors were sampled from a human donor in good health. The donor label of this sample is uncertain.

The rearrangement joins TRBV6-2 or TRBV6-3 to TRBJ2-7; 13 nucleotides agree with TRBD2. J lost 3 bases, V lost 5 bases, and 7 bases had no gene match. The CDR3 runs to 16 residues. Germline V gene lookup returns CDR1 MNHEY and CDR2 SVGEGT. The CDR3 coding sequence is TGTGCCAGCAGTCGACCGGGACTAGCGGGGAACTACGAGCAGTACGTC. Translated, it gives CASSRPGLAGNYEQYV.

The chain is built from TRBV5-1 and TRBJ2-3; 9 bases line up with TRBD1. Germline V gene data show CDR1 as SGHRS and CDR2 as YFSETQ. V lost 4 bases and J lost 1; bases outside the gene matches: 13. The CDR3 consists of 18 residues. The CDR3 DNA sequence: TGCGCCAGCAGCATGGCGACAGGGGGAGGGAGCGGCACAGATACGCAGTATTTT. Its translation is CASSMATGGGSGTDTQYF.

The chain combines TRBV29-1 with TRBJ2-7, with D maybe TRBD2 (6 bases). Trimming cost V 4 bases and J 5 bases, with 12 bases left between them. The length of the CDR3 is 12 residues. Germline V gene sequence: CDR1 SQVTM, CDR2 ANQGSEA. The chain's CDR3 is CSVGGGLDEQYF. CDR3 nucleotide sequence: TGCAGCGTTGGAGGAGGGCTTGACGAGCAGTACTTC.

The chain combines TRBV4-3 with TRBJ2-3; D may be TRBD2 (6 bases). Germline values: CDR1 LGHNA, CDR2 YSLEER. V lost 0 bases to trimming and J lost 1 base, with 11 bases between them. The CDR3 loop spans 16 amino acids. CDR3 region: CASSQEGGFRTDTQYF. The CDR3 nucleotides read TGCGCCAGCAGCCAAGAGGGGGGATTCCGCACAGATACGCAGTATTTT.

This CDR3 reads CASKQGFLAKNIQYF. CDR3 DNA sequence: TGTGCCAGCAAGCAGGGCTTCCTAGCCAAAAACATTCAGTACTTC. The V and J genes are TRBV11-2 and TRBJ2-4, with D perhaps TRBD1 (5 bases). CDR3 length: 15 amino acids. CDR1 and CDR2 (germline): SGHAT, FQNNGV. V was pared by 7 bases and J by 0 bases, with 13 bases between.

J is TRBJ2-4 and V is TRBV7-8, with TRBD2 matching over 9 bases. The length of the CDR3 is 17 residues. Germline trimming cut 3 bases from V and 0 bases from J; bases unmatched to any gene: 6. Germline V gives CDR1 SGHVS, CDR2 FQNEAQ. The CDR3 region is CASSFRAGGLAKNIQYF. Written as DNA, the CDR3 is TGTGCCAGCAGCTTCCGGGCGGGGGGGCTAGCCAAAAACATTCAGTACTTC. The entire variable domain, with the rest obtained from reference TRBV7-8 and TRBJ2-4, is as follows: GAGVSQSPRYKVAKRGQDVALRCDPISGHVSLFWYQQALGQGPEFLTYFQNEAQLDKSGLPSDRFFAERPEGSVSTLKIQRTQQEDSAVYLCASSFRAGGLAKNIQYFGAGTRLSVL.

This clone is a singleton in its sample. The chain recombines TRBV5-1 with TRBJ1-1; no definite D call. The V gene lost 0 bases and the J gene lost 1 base, with 10 bases spanning the gap. This CDR3 region has 15 residues. The germline V gene encodes CDR1 SGHRS and CDR2 YFSETQ. CDR3: CASSLVVAENTEAFF. The CDR3 nucleotides read TGCGCCAGCAGCTTGGTGGTAGCGGAGAACACTGAAGCTTTCTTT.

V gene TRBV28 combines with J gene TRBJ1-5; a possible D gene is TRBD1 (6 bases). The CDR3 extends over 15 amino acids. The germline V gene encodes CDR1 MDHEN and CDR2 SYDVKM. V dropped 8 bases and J dropped 7 bases, with 21 bases sitting between them. Here the CDR3 DNA reads TGTGCCAGCTCCCTCCCGGCTACAGGGACCCAGCCCCAGCATTTT. It translates to CASSLPATGTQPQHF.

The rearrangement links TRBV16 to TRBJ1-5; D unresolved. With 0 bases removed from V and 4 bases from J, the gap between germline ends came to 7 bases. CDR3 size: 14 residues. Germline CDR1 reads KGHSY; CDR2 reads FQNENV. CDR3 sequence (DNA): TGTGCCAGCAGCCAATCAGGTCTGAATCAGCCCCAGCATTTT. Translating gives CASSQSGLNQPQHF. The complete variable domain, with remaining parts taken from reference TRBV16 and TRBJ1-5, reads GEEVAQTPKHLVRGEGQKAKLYCAPIKGHSYVFWYQQVLKNEFKFLISFQNENVFDETGMPKERFSAKCLPNSPCSLEIQATKLEDSAVYFCASSQSGLNQPQHFGDGTRLSIL.

The chain combines TRBV10-2 with TRBJ1-5; D is unresolved. From germline, CDR1 is WSHSY and CDR2 SAAADI. The CDR3 sequence is 15 residues long. Trimming left V 5 bases short and J 3 bases short, with 14 bases between. This CDR3 is CASSWREGDNQPQHF. DNA for the CDR3: TGCGCCAGCAGTTGGCGGGAAGGAGACAATCAGCCCCAGCATTTT.

V usage is TRBV9 and J usage is TRBJ2-3, with D possibly matching TRBD1 (6 bases). CDR3 length equals 14 residues. V was shortened by 2 bases and J by 4 bases, with 11 bases between the two germline ends. Germline V gene lookup returns CDR1 SGDLS and CDR2 YYNGEE. The CDR3 nucleotides read TGTGCCAGCAGCGTTGGGTGGGGGCCAGATACGCAGTATTTT. This sequence encodes CASSVGWGPDTQYF.

This clone was counted a few times. The V gene is TRBV6-6, the J gene TRBJ2-7; no clear D. This CDR3 spans 13 amino acids. The V and J ends lost 0 bases and 1 base respectively, with 4 bases between them. Germline values: CDR1 MNHNY, CDR2 SVGAGI (reference sequence). CDR3 DNA: TGTGCCAGCAGTTACTCGGAGTCCTACGAGCAGTACTTC. It encodes CASSYSESYEQYF.

A few counts support this clone. CDR3 protein: CATSDFLGQGEETQYF. CDR3 bases: TGTGCCACCAGTGATTTTCTTGGACAGGGAGAAGAGACCCAGTACTTC. The rearrangement uses TRBV24-1 and TRBJ2-5; 8 bases align to TRBD1. Unmatched junction bases numbered 6, after V lost 1 base and J lost 3 bases. The CDR3 length is 16 residues. Germline CDR1 and CDR2: KGHDR and SFDVKD.

This sequence joins TRBV15 and TRBJ2-7; 8 bases map to TRBD2. Trimming removed 5 bases from V and 2 bases from J; junction bases left unmatched: 2. In germline, CDR1 is LNHNV, CDR2 YYDKDF (reference sequence). The CDR3 has 13 amino acids. The CDR3 protein is CATSRSGTYEQYF. CDR3 nucleotide sequence: TGTGCCACCAGCCGTAGCGGGACCTACGAGCAGTACTTC.